A single sample is the source of the 20 T cell receptor beta chains below, sequenced in a study of T cells after yellow fever vaccination. Each CDR3 protein is one row after TCRdb ran MiXCR on the 5' RACE reads. The table records over 300,000 distinct CDR3 sequences, over 4% of them present only once. The starting material was PBMCs, obtained 5 days after the yellow fever booster vaccination. The receptors shown here come from a young man who received the YFV17D yellow fever vaccine.

This clonotype was counted ten times or more. The rearrangement links TRBV7-2 to TRBJ1-6; perhaps TRBD1 as D (6 bases). Germline CDR1 reads SGHTA; CDR2 reads FQGNSA. Trimming cost V 5 bases and J 10 bases, with 9 bases left between them. This CDR3 has 12 amino acids. The CDR3: CASSPRGSPLHF. CDR3 in DNA: TGTGCCAGCAGCCCCAGGGGATCACCCCTCCACTTT. The full variable domain, rest sourced from reference TRBV7-2 and TRBJ1-6, is GAGVSQSPSNKVTEKGKDVELRCDPISGHTALYWYRQSLGQGLEFLIYFQGNSAPDKSGLPSDRFSAERTGGSVSTLTIQRTQQEDSAVYLCASSPRGSPLHFGNGTRLTVT.

This clonotype was recorded at least ten times. The chain links TRBV5-5 to TRBJ2-3; 7 bases map to TRBD1. CDR1 and CDR2 from the germline V gene are SGHKS and YYEKEE (reference sequence). The V gene end was trimmed by 4 bases and the J gene end by 6 bases; junction bases not matched to a gene: 5. This CDR3 spans 13 amino acids. The CDR3 protein is CASSRQGTDTQYF. CDR3 sequence (DNA): TGTGCCAGCAGCCGACAGGGTACGGATACGCAGTATTTT.

The chain is built from TRBV5-1 and TRBJ2-2, with no clear D. CDR1 SGHRS and CDR2 YFSETQ come from the germline V gene. V gave up 6 bases and J gave up 5 bases, with 14 bases separating them. The CDR3 sequence is 14 residues long. The CDR3 reads CASKLGMLTGELFF. CDR3 in DNA: TGCGCCAGCAAATTGGGGATGTTGACCGGGGAGCTGTTTTTT.

Only a few counts were recorded for this clonotype. The chain has TRBV5-6 and TRBJ1-2, with 8 positions matching TRBD1. The CDR3 contains 15 residues. The V gene's germline CDR1 is SGHDT and CDR2 YYEEEE. The V gene end was trimmed by 3 bases and the J gene end by 5 bases; junction bases not matched to a gene: 9. The CDR3 region is CASSSPWTGRYGYTF. CDR3 DNA: TGTGCCAGCAGCTCCCCCTGGACAGGGCGATATGGCTACACCTTC. Full variable domain (outside the CDR3, taken from reference TRBV5-6 and TRBJ1-2): DAGVTQSPTHLIKTRGQQVTLRCSPKSGHDTVSWYQQALGQGPQFIFQYYEEEERQRGNFPDRFSGHQFPNYSSELNVNALLLGDSALYLCASSSPWTGRYGYTFGSGTRLTVV.

This clonotype was detected ten times or more. CDR3 protein: CASRYNTGELFF. The CDR3 DNA reads as TGTGCCAGCAGATACAACACCGGGGAGCTGTTTTTT. This chain connects TRBV12-3 or TRBV12-4 to TRBJ2-2; D unclear. There are 12 residues in the CDR3. Trimming stripped 6 bases from V and 2 bases from J, with 4 bases between.

This clonotype was seen a few times. The chain joins TRBV20-1 to TRBJ1-6, with D possibly TRBD1 on 6 matching bases. CDR1 and CDR2 from the germline V gene are DFQATT and SNEGSKA (reference sequence). Trimming pared 5 bases from V and 7 bases from J, leaving 24 bases between. The CDR3 sequence is 17 residues long. CDR3 in DNA: TGCAGTGCTTCTAGCACGGGACACCGTCTTGGGAATTCACCCCTCCACTTT. Its protein product is CSASSTGHRLGNSPLHF.

The table lists this clonotype with a few counts. The rearrangement joins TRBV4-1 to TRBJ2-2, with 9 bases that match TRBD1. V lost 4 bases to trimming and J lost 2 bases; unmatched junction nucleotides: 5. The CDR3 loop spans 16 amino acids. CDR1 is MGHRA and CDR2 is YSYEKL in the germline V gene. CDR3 amino acids: CASSRTGALNTGELFF. The CDR3 coding sequence is TGCGCCAGCAGCCGGACAGGGGCCCTTAACACCGGGGAGCTGTTTTTT.

Ten or more counts support this clonotype. The V and J genes are TRBV6-2 or TRBV6-3 and TRBJ2-1; 11 positions match TRBD1. V was clipped by 8 bases and J by 7 bases; unmatched bases: 7. This CDR3 region has 14 residues. CDR1 is MNHEY, CDR2 SVGEGT, per germline. The CDR3 region is CASVRTGGLNEQFF. The DNA for the CDR3 is TGTGCCAGCGTCAGGACAGGGGGCTTAAATGAGCAGTTCTTC.

This clonotype was counted between two and nine times. The chain links TRBV6-2 or TRBV6-3 to TRBJ1-2, with a weak D call TRBD1 (6 bases). The CDR3 runs 15 residues. Germline V CDR1 and CDR2: MNHEY, SVGEGT. Trimming cost V 2 bases and J 2 bases, with 12 bases left between them. CDR3 sequence: CASSYGSRGNYGYTF. The CDR3 DNA reads as TGTGCCAGCAGTTACGGGAGCAGGGGCAACTATGGCTACACCTTC.

This chain links TRBV29-1 with TRBJ2-5; 9 positions agree with TRBD2. Germline CDR1 SQVTM, CDR2 ANQGSEA. V lost 4 bases and J lost 5; bases outside the gene matches: 11. The CDR3 runs to 15 residues. The CDR3 DNA reads TGCAGCGTTGGGATGCGGGGGGGCTTCGGGGAGACCCAGTACTTC. It is translated as CSVGMRGGFGETQYF. Drawing the rest from reference TRBV29-1 and TRBJ2-5, the complete variable domain is SAVISQKPSRDICQRGTSLTIQCQVDSQVTMMFWYRQQPGQSLTLIATANQGSEATYESGFVIDKFPISRPNLTFSTLTVSNMSPEDSSIYLCSVGMRGGFGETQYFGPGTRLLVL.

The V call is TRBV20-1, the J call TRBJ2-3; TRBD2 agrees at 10 bases. The germline V gene encodes CDR1 DFQATT and CDR2 SNEGSKA (reference sequence). The CDR3 covers 15 residues. The V and J ends lost 2 bases and 8 bases, in that order; junction bases with no gene match: 10. The CDR3 nucleotides are TGCAGTGCTAGAAGAAGCGGGGGGGCCACCGTTACGCAGTATTTT. As protein: CSARRSGGATVTQYF.

This chain joins TRBV20-1 and TRBJ2-7; TRBD2 aligns across 11 bases. The ends lost 6 bases at V and 0 bases at J; junction bases unmatched: 4. This CDR3 comprises 14 residues. Germline V gene sequence: CDR1 DFQATT, CDR2 SNEGSKA (reference sequence). DNA of the CDR3: TGCAGTGCCACGGGACTAGCGGTCTCCTACGAGCAGTACTTC. This codes for CSATGLAVSYEQYF.

This sequence joins TRBV29-1 and TRBJ2-5; 9 bases are a match to TRBD2. CDR1 is SQVTM, CDR2 ANQGSEA, per germline. The CDR3 loop spans 14 amino acids. J was trimmed by 3 bases and V by 6 bases; bases with no gene match: 8. CDR3 in DNA: TGCAGCGTCCCGGTTGCGGGGGGGGAAGAGACCCAGTACTTC. Its translation is CSVPVAGGEETQYF.

Only a few counts were recorded for this clonotype. The rearrangement uses TRBV30 and TRBJ1-1; D may be TRBD1 (5 bases). This CDR3 has 13 amino acids. Trimming pared 3 bases from V and 1 base from J, leaving 9 bases between. Germline CDR1 GTSNPN, CDR2 SVGIG (reference sequence). CDR3 nucleotides: TGTGCCTGGAGACCCGGACAGAACACTGAAGCTTTCTTT. This translates into CAWRPGQNTEAFF.

In this sample, this clonotype turned up a few times. V is TRBV5-1 and J is TRBJ1-2; TRBD1 is a possible D gene (5 bases). CDR1 SGHRS and CDR2 YFSETQ come from the germline V gene. V was clipped by 0 bases and J by 2 bases, with 26 bases between them. The CDR3 is 20 residues long. The CDR3 here is CASSLGQRSTFTNRNYGYTF. Here the CDR3 DNA reads TGCGCCAGCAGCTTGGGACAGAGATCCACCTTTACTAACCGGAACTATGGCTACACCTTC. Full variable domain (missing parts from reference TRBV5-1 and TRBJ1-2): KAGVTQTPRYLIKTRGQQVTLSCSPISGHRSVSWYQQTPGQGLQFLFEYFSETQRNKGNFPGRFSGRQFSNSRSEMNVSTLELGDSALYLCASSLGQRSTFTNRNYGYTFGSGTRLTVV.

The table lists this clonotype with many counts. CDR3 residues: CAISGQPSSGNTIYF. The DNA of the CDR3 is TGTGCCATCAGTGGACAGCCTAGCTCTGGAAACACCATATATTTT. V is TRBV10-3 and J is TRBJ1-3; a possible D gene is TRBD1 (5 bases). Per germline, CDR1 ENHRY and CDR2 SYGVKD. The CDR3 covers 15 residues. V was clipped by 4 bases and J by 0 bases, with 10 bases between them.

The chain recombines TRBV6-1 with TRBJ1-2; D not certain. CDR1 is MNHNS and CDR2 is SASEGT in the germline V gene. This CDR3 contains 10 residues. The V end was cut by 8 bases, the J end by 3 bases, with 4 bases between. The CDR3 reads CASGDYGYTF. The CDR3 DNA follows: TGTGCCAGCGGGGACTATGGCTACACCTTC.

V is TRBV12-3 or TRBV12-4 and J is TRBJ1-4; D unclear. This CDR3 has 14 amino acids. V lost 7 bases and J 10 bases, leaving 19 bases between the germline ends. CDR3 in DNA: TGTGCCAGCACCACGGATCTCATCCGGGGAAAACTGTTTTTT. It is translated as CASTTDLIRGKLFF.

The chain uses TRBV7-2 and TRBJ1-1; TRBD1 agrees at 7 bases. J gave up 3 bases and V 5 bases, and 9 bases lay outside the gene matches. The CDR3 spans 15 residues. The germline gives CDR1 SGHTA, CDR2 FQGNSA. The CDR3 DNA reads TGTGCCAGCAGCCCAAACGGCAGGGGGGACACTGAAGCTTTCTTT. Protein sequence: CASSPNGRGDTEAFF.

There are many counts of this clonotype. The chain combines TRBV19 with TRBJ2-1; D possibly corresponds to TRBD1 (6 bases). This CDR3 region has 15 residues. Germline-derived CDR1 and CDR2 are LNHDA and SQIVND (reference sequence). Trimming took 5 bases from V and 3 from J, leaving 14 bases between them. In DNA, the CDR3 is TGTGCCAGTAGTGCCACATCAGGGGACTACAATGAGCAGTTCTTC. This sequence encodes CASSATSGDYNEQFF.